This T cell receptor beta chain was observed in a study of T cells after yellow fever vaccination. TCRdb reprocessed the 5' RACE reads with MiXCR, giving one entry per CDR3 protein. This table holds some 420,000 distinct CDR3 sequences, roughly a sixth found once. CDR1 is SGHRS, CDR2 YFSETQ, per germline. The CDR3 runs 11 residues. V lost 5 bases and J lost 6, with 3 bases in between. This clonotype has a handful of counts. Its target is unknown. Study findings and constraints: Contaminants from the bulk population, in the form of abundant clonotypes, could be found in FACS-sorted repertoires.

The material was PBMCs, obtained before the yellow fever booster vaccination. This rearrangement joins TRBV5-1 to TRBJ2-6, with D hard to call. This clonotype was sampled from a man aged 18 to 30 who received the YFV17D yellow fever vaccine. The CDR3 nucleotides are TGCGCCAGCAGGGCGGCCAACGTCCTGACTTTC. It is translated as CASRAANVLTF.